This TCR beta chain was profiled in a study of identifying expanded T cells in peripheral blood. Findings and limits, study-wide: Over about two and four weeks, about 15 and 19 clones changed, versus more than 1 between replicates.

Profiled with immunoSEQ multiplex PCR; TCRdb holds only in-frame clones, not every one. The sample contains under 130,000 clones, 75% to 90% of which appear only once. The CDR3 spans 13 residues. The V gene lost 0 bases and the J gene lost 7 bases, with 5 bases spanning the gap. CDR1 is SGHDT and CDR2 is YYEEEE in the germline V gene. No infections or other immune events were documented during collection. For this clone: Its matching antigen is unknown. Other DNA sequences within the sample encode an identical CDR3.

The rearrangement links TRBV5-6 to TRBJ1-6; D remains ambiguous. Sequencing input: blood. The receptor comes from a person between 18 and 69 years old in good health. DNA for the CDR3: TGTGCCAGCAGCTTGGGGGGAAATTCACCCCTCCACTTT. Translation: CASSLGGNSPLHF.